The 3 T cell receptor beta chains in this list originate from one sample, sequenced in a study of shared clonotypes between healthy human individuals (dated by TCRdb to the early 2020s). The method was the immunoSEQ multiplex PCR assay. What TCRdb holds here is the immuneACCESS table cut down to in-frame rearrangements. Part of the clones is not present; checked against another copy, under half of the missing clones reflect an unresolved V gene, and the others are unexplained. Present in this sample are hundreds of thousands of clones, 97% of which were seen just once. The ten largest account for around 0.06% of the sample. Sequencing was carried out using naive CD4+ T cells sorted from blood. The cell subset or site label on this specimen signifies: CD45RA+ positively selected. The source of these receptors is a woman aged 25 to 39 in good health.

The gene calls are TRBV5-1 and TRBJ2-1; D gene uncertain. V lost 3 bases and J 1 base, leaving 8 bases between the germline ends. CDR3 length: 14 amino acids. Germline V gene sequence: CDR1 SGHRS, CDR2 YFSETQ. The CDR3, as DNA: TGCGCCAGCAGCTCTAGTGGGTCCTACAATGAGCAGTTCTTC. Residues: CASSSSGSYNEQFF. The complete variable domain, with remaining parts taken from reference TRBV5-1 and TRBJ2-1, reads KAGVTQTPRYLIKTRGQQVTLSCSPISGHRSVSWYQQTPGQGLQFLFEYFSETQRNKGNFPGRFSGRQFSNSRSEMNVSTLELGDSALYLCASSSSGSYNEQFFGPGTRLTVL.

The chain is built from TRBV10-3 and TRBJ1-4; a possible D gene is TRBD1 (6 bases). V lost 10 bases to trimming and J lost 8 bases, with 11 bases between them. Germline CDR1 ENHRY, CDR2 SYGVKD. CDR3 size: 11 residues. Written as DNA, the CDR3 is TGTGCCAACCCGGACAGCGAAAAACTGTTTTTT. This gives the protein CANPDSEKLFF.

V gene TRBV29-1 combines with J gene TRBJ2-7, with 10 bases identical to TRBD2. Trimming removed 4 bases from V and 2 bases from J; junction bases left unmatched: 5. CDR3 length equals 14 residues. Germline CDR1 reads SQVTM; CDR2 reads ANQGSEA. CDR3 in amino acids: CSVGGLAETYEQYF. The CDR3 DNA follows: TGCAGCGTTGGTGGACTAGCGGAAACCTACGAGCAGTACTTC.